This section outlines one TCR beta chain sequence together with its context. It has no known antigen specificity. There are no base qualities to consult, and no much larger clone falls within one base. The sample's time point, from its label and the paper: about 28 days (+/-7) after the second vaccine dose. AZD1222 recipients given second doses at about 4 weeks or at about 12 weeks were pooled, since spike-specific TCR depth and breadth were not found to differ between the two schedules. The vaccinee samples were drawn from two UK trials, COV001 and COV002, one of which was a single-blind randomized controlled phase 2/3 trial testing AZD1222 (ChAdOx1 nCoV-19) in healthy adults. Trial participant PBMC samples were collected at day 0 and day 28 after the second dose for TCRbeta chain sequencing. From the cysteine up to the phenylalanine, the CDR3 has a length of 15 residues. CDR3 DNA is the only sequence kept; it has 45 bases, read in frame from the first base. The germline V gene encodes CDR1 SQVTM and CDR2 ANQGSEA. Deletion took 3 bases off V and 2 bases off J, with a span of 16 bases between the germline ends.

The data belong to a study of T cell responses to AZD1222 COVID-19 vaccine (dated by TCRdb to the early 2020s). For the wider study: TCR sequencing covered 230 to 250 trial participants: 200 to 210 given two doses of AZD1222 and approximately 26 given two doses of MenACWY control vaccine. Trial participants were enrolled by age into 18-55, 56-69 and 70-plus year subgroups, with roughly 160, 29 and 62 TCR-sequenced participants respectively. Overall study results and their limits: Reportedly, close to half of the unique spike-specific TCRs recognized epitopes lying outside the regions that are mutated in the B.1.351 and B.1.1.7 variants. The 56-69-year group was small, and its depth increase did not reach significance, likely because of low power. The vaccine-associated CD4 TCRs covered the entire spike protein, and the dominant responses fell in regions 160-218 and 743-854. Because no samples from the day 14 peak response were available, repertoires could be characterized only after the peak T cell response. Conclusions about previously exposed vaccinees are limited, since just a handful of AZD1222 recipients were seropositive for SARS-CoV-2 at baseline. Spike-specific TCR breadth and depth rose significantly after two AZD1222 doses compared with day 0 and with MenACWY recipients. Participants were mostly white British, with more females than males. The authors suggested clonal diversity may have been underestimated.

The CDR3 regions of human TCRbeta chains were analyzed by immunosequencing. As for the authors' bioinformatics: TCRs in the repertoires were matched against a reference library of SARS-CoV-2-specific TCRs that had been generated with the MIRA antigen-specificity platform. Breadth was defined as the fraction of unique TCRs that were SARS-CoV-2-associated. Depth was defined as the fraction of total T cells that were SARS-CoV-2-associated. Each spike-specific TCR was assigned to its reactive spike region and to a CD4 or CD8 class using the MIRA data. Log10-transformed breadth and depth values were compared by one-way ANOVA with Sidak's multiple comparisons tests. Held by TCRdb, this immuneACCESS table contains in-frame sequences only and omits some clones. Under half of the omission traces to an unresolved V gene where checked; the cause of the rest is unknown. V, J and clone size are those of that table, while D and trimming were read from the DNA. This sample holds about 56,000 clones; approximately 86% were observed only once. Of the sample, roughly 7.2% falls within the top ten clones.

The source was peripheral blood, collected 28 days after the second AZD1222 dose. The chain was built from TRBV29-1 and TRBJ1-2, with no reliable assignment of the D segment. This receptor was taken from an adult who received the AZD1222 COVID-19 vaccine. The sequence in DNA is TGCAGCGTTGATAGGCCAGTGGATTTGAACTATGGCTACACCTTC. It encodes CSVDRPVDLNYGYTF.